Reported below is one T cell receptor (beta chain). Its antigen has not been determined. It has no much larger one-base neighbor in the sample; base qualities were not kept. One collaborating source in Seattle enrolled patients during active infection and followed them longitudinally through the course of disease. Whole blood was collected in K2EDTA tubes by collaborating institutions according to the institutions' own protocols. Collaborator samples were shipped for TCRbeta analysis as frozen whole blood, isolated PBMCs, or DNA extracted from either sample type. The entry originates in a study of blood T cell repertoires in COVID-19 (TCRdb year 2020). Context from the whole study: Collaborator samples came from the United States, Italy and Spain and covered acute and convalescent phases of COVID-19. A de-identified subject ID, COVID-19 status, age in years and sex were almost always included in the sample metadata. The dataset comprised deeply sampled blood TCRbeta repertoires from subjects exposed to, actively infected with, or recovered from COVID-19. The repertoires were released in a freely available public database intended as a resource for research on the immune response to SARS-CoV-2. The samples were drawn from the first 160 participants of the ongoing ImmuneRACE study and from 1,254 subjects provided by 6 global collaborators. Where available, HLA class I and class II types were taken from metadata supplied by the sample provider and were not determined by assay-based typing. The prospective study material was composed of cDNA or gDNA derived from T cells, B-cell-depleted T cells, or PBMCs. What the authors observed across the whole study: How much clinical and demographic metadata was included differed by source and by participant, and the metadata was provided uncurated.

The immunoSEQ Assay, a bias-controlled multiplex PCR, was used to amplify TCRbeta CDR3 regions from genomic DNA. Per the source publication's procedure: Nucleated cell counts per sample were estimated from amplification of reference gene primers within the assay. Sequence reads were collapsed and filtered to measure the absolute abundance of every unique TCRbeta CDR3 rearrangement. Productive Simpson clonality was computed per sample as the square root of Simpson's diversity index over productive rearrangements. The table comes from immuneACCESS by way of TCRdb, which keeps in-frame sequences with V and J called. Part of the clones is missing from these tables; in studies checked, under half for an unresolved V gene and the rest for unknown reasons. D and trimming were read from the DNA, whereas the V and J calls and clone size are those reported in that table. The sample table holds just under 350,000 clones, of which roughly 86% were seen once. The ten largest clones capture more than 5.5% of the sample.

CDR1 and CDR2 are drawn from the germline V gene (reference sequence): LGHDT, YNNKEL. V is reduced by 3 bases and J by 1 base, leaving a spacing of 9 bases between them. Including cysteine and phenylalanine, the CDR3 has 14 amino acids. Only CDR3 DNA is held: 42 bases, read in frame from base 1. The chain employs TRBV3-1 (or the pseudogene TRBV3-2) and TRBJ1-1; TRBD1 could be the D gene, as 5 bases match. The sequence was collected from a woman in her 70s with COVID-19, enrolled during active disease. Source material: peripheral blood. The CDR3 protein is CASSQTESNTEAFF. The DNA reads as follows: TGTGCCAGCAGCCAGACAGAGTCGAACACTGAAGCTTTCTTT.